Shown below are 29 T cell receptor beta chains from a single sample sequenced in a study of T cells in Graves' hyperthyroidism and ophthalmopathy. Researchers took RNA transcripts and amplified the TCR beta CDR3 regions from them. Researchers ran a first-round RT-PCR on the TCR CDR3 using the HTBI primer set. TCRdb reprocessed the multiplex PCR reads via MiXCR and lists one record per CDR3 protein. The table includes some 350,000 distinct CDR3 sequences, 15% detected once. Specimen: blood. These receptors were taken from an older woman with Graves' ophthalmopathy.

The chain couples TRBV5-1 to TRBJ1-4, with TRBD1 matching 8 bases. Germline V lookup: CDR1 SGHRS, CDR2 YFSETQ. The CDR3 runs 14 residues. V lost 5 bases to trimming and J lost 5 bases; unmatched junction nucleotides: 5. The CDR3 sequence is CASSPDRVNEKLFF. DNA for the CDR3: TGCGCCAGCAGTCCGGACAGGGTGAATGAAAAACTGTTTTTT.

This clonotype showed up many times. CDR3 bases: TGTGCCAGCAGTTCCCCCCCGGGTCTTTGGTACGAGCAGTACTTC. As protein: CASSSPPGLWYEQYF. The V gene is TRBV28, the J gene TRBJ2-7; no clear D. Germline CDR1 reads MDHEN; CDR2 reads SYDVKM. This CDR3 region has 15 residues. Trimming stripped 4 bases from V and 4 bases from J, with 17 bases between.

This clonotype was picked up many times. The chain couples TRBV7-9 to TRBJ2-7, with D uncertain. V was trimmed by 7 bases and J by 3 bases, leaving 13 bases between them. CDR1 is SEHNR and CDR2 is FQNEAQ in the germline V gene (reference sequence). The CDR3 is made up of 13 amino acids. CDR3 sequence reads: CASTAVRSYEQYF. The CDR3 coding sequence is TGTGCCAGCACCGCGGTACGGAGCTACGAGCAGTACTTC.

This clonotype was observed a single time. The V call is TRBV20-1, the J call TRBJ2-7; TRBD2 aligns across 9 bases. Germline values: CDR1 DFQATT, CDR2 SNEGSKA (reference sequence). The CDR3 covers 15 residues. The junction had 14 bases not matched to a gene; V was cut back by 5 bases and J by 6 bases. The CDR3 coding sequence is TGCAGTGCTGATCCTGGGCTAGCGGGATTTAGCGAGCAGTACTTC. Its protein product is CSADPGLAGFSEQYF.

This clonotype showed up many times. The gene calls are TRBV7-2 and TRBJ2-7, with 11 bases aligning to TRBD1. Germline V CDR1 and CDR2: SGHTA, FQGNSA. With V trimmed by 2 bases and J by 3 bases, 3 bases remained unmatched. The CDR3 spans 15 residues. The CDR3 here is CASSLLGTGGYEQYF. CDR3 coding DNA: TGTGCCAGCAGCTTATTGGGGACAGGGGGCTACGAGCAGTACTTC.

The chain has TRBV3-1 and TRBJ2-3, with D unclear. The CDR3 runs 15 residues. Looked up from germline, CDR1 is LGHDT and CDR2 is YNNKEL (reference sequence). V was trimmed by 0 bases and J by 2 bases, leaving 9 bases between them. The CDR3 DNA reads as TGTGCCAGCAGCCAAGAGGGCGGACCCACAGATACGCAGTATTTT. Translation: CASSQEGGPTDTQYF.

This clonotype has at least ten counts. The rearrangement links TRBV30 to TRBJ1-5; D is possibly TRBD1 (5 bases). Trimming left V 0 bases short and J 7 bases short, with 13 bases between. CDR1 and CDR2 from the germline V gene are GTSNPN and SVGIG (reference sequence). The CDR3 loop spans 14 amino acids. The CDR3 nucleotides are TGTGCCTGGAGTGTACGGTCAGGGCTCCAGCCCCAGCATTTT. It yields the protein CAWSVRSGLQPQHF.

This clonotype was seen repeatedly, ten times or more. The genes are TRBV18 and TRBJ2-7; possibly TRBD2 for D (6 bases). Between the trimmed V and J ends, which lost 3 bases and 0 bases, there was a span of 12 bases. The CDR3 runs to 15 residues. The germline V gene has CDR1 KGHSH and CDR2 LQKENI. The CDR3 nucleotides are TGTGCCAGCTCACCTACGGAGGGGAGCTCCTACGAGCAGTACTTC. This translates into CASSPTEGSSYEQYF. The whole variable domain, remainder taken from reference TRBV18 and TRBJ2-7, is NAGVMQNPRHLVRRRGQEARLRCSPMKGHSHVYWYRQLPEEGLKFMVYLQKENIIDESGMPKERFSAEFPKEGPSILRIQQVVRGDSAAYFCASSPTEGSSYEQYFGPGTRLTVT.

Many counts were recorded for this clonotype. This chain uses TRBV20-1 with TRBJ1-5, with D maybe TRBD1 (5 bases). CDR3 length equals 17 residues. Germline assignment: CDR1 DFQATT and CDR2 SNEGSKA (reference sequence). Trimming left V 5 bases short and J 0 bases short, with 20 bases between. CDR3 sequence: CSAQKRQFFNSNQPQHF. CDR3 nucleotides: TGCAGTGCTCAAAAACGACAGTTTTTTAATAGCAATCAGCCCCAGCATTTT.

The gene calls are TRBV7-2 and TRBJ2-1; 10 bases fit TRBD2. Germline V CDR1 and CDR2: SGHTA, FQGNSA. The CDR3 is made up of 12 amino acids. V was pared by 5 bases and J by 13 bases, with 5 bases of the junction left unmatched. The CDR3 nucleotides are TGTGCCAGCAGCCCCCTAGCGGGGGTACAGTTCTTC. It yields the protein CASSPLAGVQFF.

There are many counts of this clonotype. The CDR3 region has the DNA TGTGCCACCAGCAGAGATTGGCACGGGGGCGCGGATCAGCCCCAGCATTTT. Its translation: CATSRDWHGGADQPQHF. This chain uses TRBV15 with TRBJ1-5; possibly TRBD1 for D (6 bases). Trimming removed 0 bases from V and 5 bases from J, with 17 bases in between. This CDR3 region has 17 residues. CDR1 LNHNV and CDR2 YYDKDF come from the germline V gene (reference sequence).

This clonotype was seen at least ten times. The chain couples TRBV6-2 or TRBV6-3 to TRBJ2-7; 8 bases are a match to TRBD1. The CDR3 loop spans 13 amino acids. In germline, CDR1 is MNHEY, CDR2 SVGEGT. With V trimmed by 7 bases and J by 3 bases, 5 bases remained unmatched. CDR3 coding DNA: TGTGCCAGCATCCAGGACAGGGACTACGAGCAGTACTTC. Translated: CASIQDRDYEQYF.

This clonotype showed up just a few times. This sequence joins TRBV19 and TRBJ2-5; tentative D call: TRBD2 (5 bases). V dropped 5 bases and J dropped 1 base, with 17 bases sitting between them. CDR1 is LNHDA and CDR2 is SQIVND in the germline V gene (reference sequence). This CDR3 comprises 16 residues. CDR3 sequence reads: CASSPARLGGQETQYF. In DNA, the CDR3 is TGTGCCAGTAGTCCGGCTAGGCTTGGAGGCCAAGAGACCCAGTACTTC. Looking up the rest from reference TRBV19 and TRBJ2-5 gives the full variable domain: DGGITQSPKYLFRKEGQNVTLSCEQNLNHDAMYWYRQDPGQGLRLIYYSQIVNDFQKGDIAEGYSVSREKKESFPLTVTSAQKNPTAFYLCASSPARLGGQETQYFGPGTRLLVL.

The table lists this clonotype with a few counts. The V call is TRBV20-1, the J call TRBJ2-5, with 8 bases lining up with TRBD2. Germline V gene sequence: CDR1 DFQATT, CDR2 SNEGSKA (reference sequence). This CDR3 region has 15 residues. Losses at the gene ends were 4 bases for V and 2 bases for J; bases not matched to a gene: 9. CDR3 residues: CSATPPGTRQETQYF. In DNA, the CDR3 is TGCAGTGCTACACCCCCGGGGACTAGGCAAGAGACCCAGTACTTC.

There are many counts of this clonotype. The chain joins TRBV7-8 to TRBJ2-5; no definite D call. CDR1 and CDR2 from the germline V gene are SGHVS and FQNEAQ. CDR3 size: 13 residues. V lost 1 base and J lost 3, with 6 bases in between. DNA of the CDR3: TGTGCCAGCAGCTTAGTAAGGAAAGAGACCCAGTACTTC. Protein sequence: CASSLVRKETQYF.

This clonotype was detected many times. The chain has TRBV2 and TRBJ2-3, with 9 bases fitting TRBD2. The CDR3 has 16 residues. The junction had 7 bases not matched to a gene; V was cut back by 4 bases and J by 2 bases. Germline lookup yields CDR1 SNHLY and CDR2 FYNNEI. CDR3 coding DNA: TGTGCCAGCAGTGCGGCTAGCGGGATGTACACAGATACGCAGTATTTT. As protein: CASSAASGMYTDTQYF.

This clonotype was picked up many times. V usage is TRBV20-1 and J usage is TRBJ2-3; TRBD1 might be the D (6 bases). The CDR3 length is 14 residues. Germline CDR1 and CDR2: DFQATT and SNEGSKA (reference sequence). The CDR3 is CRATVRGSTDTQYF. The CDR3 nucleotides are TGCAGGGCCACCGTTAGGGGGAGCACAGATACGCAGTATTTT.

This clonotype appeared a few times. The rearrangement uses TRBV28 and TRBJ2-7; TRBD1 or TRBD2 may be the D gene (5 bases each). This CDR3 comprises 13 residues. The V end lost 8 bases, the J end lost 10 bases, and 21 bases lay between the germline ends. Germline-derived CDR1 and CDR2 are MDHEN and SYDVKM. CDR3 residues: CASFPGQGGEQYF. The CDR3 DNA is TGTGCCAGCTTCCCGGGGCAAGGTGGGGAACAGTACTTC.

This clonotype was detected only a few times. The chain has TRBV7-9 and TRBJ2-1; no definite D call. CDR1 and CDR2 from the germline V gene are SEHNR and FQNEAQ (reference sequence). This CDR3 is 13 amino acids long. V lost 5 bases, J lost 10 bases, and 15 bases lay in between. This CDR3 reads CASSRITWGEQFF. CDR3 in DNA: TGTGCCAGCAGCCGAATCACCTGGGGAGAGCAGTTCTTC.

This clonotype has at least ten counts. This chain uses TRBV5-5 with TRBJ2-3; 14 bases match TRBD2. The CDR3 spans 17 residues. The V gene end was trimmed by 1 base and the J gene end by 6 bases; junction bases not matched to a gene: 7. The germline gives CDR1 SGHKS, CDR2 YYEKEE (reference sequence). The CDR3 sequence is CASSLKGLAGEWDTQYF. In DNA form, the CDR3 reads TGTGCCAGCAGCTTGAAGGGACTAGCGGGAGAATGGGATACGCAGTATTTT. Based on the CDR3 plus reference TRBV5-5 and TRBJ2-3, the full variable domain is DAGVTQSPTHLIKTRGQQVTLRCSPISGHKSVSWYQQVLGQGPQFIFQYYEKEERGRGNFPDRFSARQFPNYSSELNVNALLLGDSALYLCASSLKGLAGEWDTQYFGPGTRLTVL.

This clonotype was picked up many times. The rearrangement links TRBV20-1 to TRBJ2-3, with 7 bases fitting TRBD1. J lost 3 bases, V lost 3 bases, and 6 bases had no gene match. CDR1 is DFQATT and CDR2 is SNEGSKA in the germline V gene (reference sequence). The CDR3 spans 14 residues. CDR3 protein: CSASDREVTDTQYF. For the CDR3, the DNA is TGCAGTGCTAGTGACAGGGAAGTGACAGATACGCAGTATTTT.

This clonotype was counted ten times or more. V gene TRBV2 combines with J gene TRBJ2-3, with D possibly being TRBD2 (5 bases). Germline V CDR1 and CDR2: SNHLY, FYNNEI. Trimming shortened V by 0 bases and J by 3 bases, and 10 bases separated the two germline ends. This CDR3 spans 15 amino acids. The CDR3 bases are TGTGCCAGCAGTGAAGCAATGGGAGTTACAGATACGCAGTATTTT. This encodes CASSEAMGVTDTQYF.

V and J are TRBV5-1 and TRBJ1-2; 7 bases line up with TRBD1. The CDR3 has 15 residues. Germline assignment: CDR1 SGHRS and CDR2 YFSETQ. J gave up 1 base and V 4 bases, and 7 bases lay outside the gene matches. CDR3 sequence reads: CASSAGTADNYGYTF. CDR3 nucleotides: TGCGCCAGCAGCGCCGGGACAGCTGATAACTATGGCTACACCTTC.

In nucleotides, the CDR3 is TGTGCCAGCAGTTCAAGTACGGGACTAGCGGGAGATGAGCAGTTCTTC. As protein: CASSSSTGLAGDEQFF. This chain links TRBV12-3 or TRBV12-4 with TRBJ2-1, with 14 nucleotides matching TRBD2. This CDR3 has 16 amino acids. V was clipped by 4 bases and J by 8 bases; unmatched bases: 7.

Details on this clonotype: A much bigger clone sits one base away, suggesting this may be a read error. The chain uses TRBV2 and TRBJ1-2; 7 bases align to TRBD1. V shed 8 bases and J 4 bases; nucleotides not matched to a gene: 7. The CDR3 spans 13 residues. From germline, CDR1 is SNHLY and CDR2 FYNNEI. In DNA, the CDR3 is TGTGCCAGCCGTCCGACAGGGTCCTATGGCTACACCTTC. It encodes CASRPTGSYGYTF.

The J gene is TRBJ2-1, the V gene TRBV20-1; TRBD2 aligns across 12 bases. Germline loops: CDR1 DFQATT, CDR2 SNEGSKA (reference sequence). The V segment lost 3 bases and the J segment 9 bases; nucleotides outside the gene matches: 9. CDR3 length: 15 amino acids. The CDR3 spells CSARAPSGRASEQFF. CDR3 nucleotides: TGCAGTGCTAGGGCCCCTAGCGGGAGGGCCTCTGAGCAGTTCTTC.

V is TRBV27 and J is TRBJ1-4, with D perhaps matching TRBD1 (5 bases). The germline V and J ends were trimmed by 2 bases and 8 bases, with 12 bases remaining between them. CDR1 is MNHEY, CDR2 SMNVEV, per germline (reference sequence). This CDR3 spans 14 amino acids. CDR3 sequence (DNA): TGTGCCAGCAGTTTAGCCGGGGCTAGGGAAAAACTGTTTTTT. It codes for CASSLAGAREKLFF.

This clonotype was seen a few times. This chain links TRBV12-3 or TRBV12-4 with TRBJ2-2, with a possible D match to TRBD1 (6 bases). The germline V and J ends were trimmed by 6 bases and 6 bases, with 17 bases remaining between them. The CDR3 spans 15 residues. CDR3 sequence reads: CASSRRGQAAGELFF. DNA of the CDR3: TGTGCCAGCAGCCGACGGGGACAAGCAGCCGGGGAGCTGTTTTTT.

This clonotype was picked up many times. This chain links TRBV3-1 with TRBJ2-3; D is uncertain. From germline, CDR1 is LGHDT and CDR2 YNNKEL (reference sequence). V lost 0 bases to trimming and J lost 0 bases, with 10 bases between them. The CDR3 extends over 16 amino acids. Here the CDR3 reads CASSQEGGTSTDTQYF. The CDR3 DNA is TGTGCCAGCAGCCAAGAAGGCGGAACTAGCACAGATACGCAGTATTTT.